The 24 T cell receptor beta chains below all came from one sample that was sequenced in a study of blood T cell repertoires in COVID-19 (dated by TCRdb to the early 2020s). Libraries were made using the immunoSEQ multiplex PCR assay. In TCRdb, the immuneACCESS table is reduced to in-frame sequences with V and J assigned. These tables do not hold every clone; where another copy was compared, an unresolved V gene accounts for under half, and the others remain unexplained. The sample contains about 270,000 clones, about 90% of them found a single time. Of the sample, over 4% is held by the ten largest clones. Specimen: PBMCs or T cells enriched from blood (not recorded which). The receptors shown here come from a woman in her twenties or thirties with acute COVID-19.

The gene calls are TRBV19 and TRBJ2-2; 13 bases fit TRBD2. The J segment lost 8 bases and the V segment lost 3 bases, leaving 9 bases of the junction unmatched. Germline V gene sequence: CDR1 LNHDA, CDR2 SQIVND (reference sequence). This CDR3 region has 17 residues. The CDR3 nucleotides are TGTGCCAGTAGTATTGAACTAGCGGGAGGGCCAGGAGGGGAGCTGTTTTTT. It codes for CASSIELAGGPGGELFF.

This clone came up once. This chain uses TRBV5-1 with TRBJ2-2; 7 nucleotides line up with TRBD1. The CDR3 extends over 15 amino acids. From germline, CDR1 is SGHRS and CDR2 YFSETQ. Trimming removed 0 bases from V and 1 base from J; junction bases left unmatched: 0. The CDR3: CASSLGDRNTGELFF. The CDR3 region has the DNA TGCGCCAGCAGCTTGGGGGACAGGAACACCGGGGAGCTGTTTTTT.

The chain uses TRBV3-1 (or the pseudogene TRBV3-2) and TRBJ1-5; D ambiguous. The CDR3 consists of 14 residues. CDR1 and CDR2 (germline): LGHDT, YNNKEL (reference sequence). V lost 1 base and J 4 bases, leaving 8 bases between the germline ends. CDR3 DNA: TGTGCCAGCAGCCAAGCGTTAGAGAATCAGCCCCAGCATTTT. Translating gives CASSQALENQPQHF.

In its sample, this clone was seen a few times. J is TRBJ1-2 and V is TRBV4-3; D is possibly TRBD1 (5 bases). V was trimmed by 4 bases and J by 8 bases, leaving 17 bases between them. The CDR3 sequence is 14 residues long. Germline V gene sequence: CDR1 LGHNA, CDR2 YSLEER. CDR3 residues: CASSPLGTGAGYTF. In DNA form, the CDR3 reads TGCGCCAGCAGCCCACTCGGCACAGGAGCAGGCTACACCTTC.

The rearrangement joins TRBV27 to TRBJ2-3; 9 bases map to TRBD1. CDR1 and CDR2 from the germline V gene are MNHEY and SMNVEV (reference sequence). This CDR3 comprises 13 residues. V dropped 10 bases and J dropped 4; count of bases not matched to a gene: 6. In DNA, the CDR3 is TGTGCCACCCGGACAGGGGACGCAGATACGCAGTATTTT. Translating gives CATRTGDADTQYF.

The genes are TRBV19 and TRBJ2-2; 12 bases are a match to TRBD2. V lost 3 bases and J lost 5; bases outside the gene matches: 16. In germline, CDR1 is LNHDA, CDR2 SQIVND (reference sequence). CDR3 size: 20 residues. CDR3 residues: CASSMAWGASGRAETGELFF. CDR3 sequence (DNA): TGTGCCAGTAGTATGGCCTGGGGGGCTAGCGGGAGGGCCGAGACCGGGGAGCTGTTTTTT.

The chain joins TRBV10-3 to TRBJ1-5; tentative D call: TRBD1 (5 bases). V was pared by 0 bases and J by 0 bases, with 12 bases between. Per germline, CDR1 ENHRY and CDR2 SYGVKD. This CDR3 comprises 17 residues. The CDR3 reads CAISESRTTNSNQPQHF. The CDR3 DNA sequence: TGTGCCATCAGTGAGTCCAGGACAACTAATAGCAATCAGCCCCAGCATTTT.

This chain uses TRBV24-1 with TRBJ2-7; 7 nucleotides align to TRBD1. The CDR3 spans 13 residues. The J segment lost 6 bases and the V segment lost 5 bases, leaving 6 bases of the junction unmatched. Germline CDR1 KGHDR, CDR2 SFDVKD. CDR3 in DNA: TGTGCCACCAGTGGCAATTCAGGGGGCGAGCAGTACTTC. It is translated as CATSGNSGGEQYF.

J is TRBJ2-7 and V is TRBV4-1, with 8 bases aligning to TRBD1. The V gene's germline CDR1 is MGHRA and CDR2 YSYEKL. Trimming cost V 3 bases and J 6 bases; bases outside gene matches: 7. The CDR3 has 14 residues. CDR3 sequence: CASSHPGQVVEQYF. The CDR3 nucleotides read TGCGCCAGCAGCCATCCGGGACAGGTCGTCGAGCAGTACTTC.

The rearrangement joins TRBV6-5 to TRBJ2-3; maybe TRBD2 (6 bases). This CDR3 has 14 residues. Trimming removed 6 bases from V and 2 bases from J, with 12 bases in between. Germline CDR1 is MNHEY and CDR2 is SVGAGI. The CDR3 DNA follows: TGTGCCAGCAGCTCGGGGACTTCCACAGATACGCAGTATTTT. Translation gives CASSSGTSTDTQYF.

The chain is built from TRBV18 and TRBJ1-1, with no clear D. Per germline, CDR1 KGHSH and CDR2 LQKENI. CDR3 length: 13 residues. V gave up 1 base and J gave up 3 bases, with 6 bases separating them. The CDR3, as DNA: TGTGCCAGCTCACCACTAGCGGACACTGAAGCTTTCTTT. It yields the protein CASSPLADTEAFF.

The gene calls are TRBV12-3 or TRBV12-4 and TRBJ2-2, with D possibly matching TRBD1 (7 bases). The CDR3 has 13 residues. Deletions cut 10 bases from V and 6 bases from J, with 15 bases between. The CDR3 loop reads CATNGGGSGELFF. The CDR3 DNA is TGTGCCACCAATGGAGGGGGCTCCGGGGAGCTGTTTTTT.

CDR3 amino acids: CASTNGGGDTQYF. CDR3 DNA sequence: TGTGCCAGCACCAATGGGGGGGGAGATACGCAGTATTTT. This rearrangement joins TRBV28 to TRBJ2-3; 7 bases map to TRBD2. V lost 7 bases and J lost 5; bases outside the gene matches: 6. Looked up from germline, CDR1 is MDHEN and CDR2 is SYDVKM. CDR3 size: 13 residues.

V is TRBV19 and J is TRBJ2-3; TRBD1 matches at 9 bases. Germline trimming cut 8 bases from V and 4 bases from J; bases unmatched to any gene: 7. This CDR3 region has 14 residues. Germline values: CDR1 LNHDA, CDR2 SQIVND (reference sequence). CDR3 coding DNA: TGTGCCAGTTCGGGACAGGGCGGCGCAGATACGCAGTATTTT. It specifies CASSGQGGADTQYF.

The V gene is TRBV21-1, the J gene TRBJ2-1; the D call TRBD2 from the table was never checked on the DNA. TRBV21-1 is designated a pseudogene. The CDR3 has 14 residues. The DNA for the CDR3 is TGTGCCAGCACCAGCAGACTAGCGGGATATAAGCAGTTCTTC. Its protein is CASTSRLAGYKQFF.

The V call is TRBV5-1, the J call TRBJ1-4; TRBD1 is a possible D gene (5 bases). The V end was cut by 4 bases, the J end by 3 bases, with 19 bases between. CDR3 length: 17 amino acids. Germline assignment: CDR1 SGHRS and CDR2 YFSETQ. CDR3 nucleotides: TGCGCCAGCAGCCCGAACGTCGGCCAGGGCGCTAATGAAAAACTGTTTTTT. Its protein is CASSPNVGQGANEKLFF. Complete variable domain (other parts from reference TRBV5-1 and TRBJ1-4): KAGVTQTPRYLIKTRGQQVTLSCSPISGHRSVSWYQQTPGQGLQFLFEYFSETQRNKGNFPGRFSGRQFSNSRSEMNVSTLELGDSALYLCASSPNVGQGANEKLFFGSGTQLSVL.

The chain combines TRBV10-3 with TRBJ1-6, with 8 bases lining up with TRBD1. This CDR3 has 15 residues. J gave up 7 bases and V 0 bases, and 2 bases lay outside the gene matches. Germline CDR1 ENHRY, CDR2 SYGVKD. CDR3 bases: TGTGCCATCAGTGAGTCTGGGACAGGCAATTCACCCCTCCACTTT. It encodes CAISESGTGNSPLHF.

The chain uses TRBV10-1 and TRBJ2-3; 13 bases agree with TRBD2. V shed 3 bases and J 2 bases; nucleotides not matched to a gene: 8. Germline V gives CDR1 WNHNN, CDR2 SYGVQD (reference sequence). The CDR3 runs 18 residues. CDR3 nucleotides: TGCGCCAGCAGTGAAAATGAACTAGCGGGAGGGTTCACAGATACGCAGTATTTT. This gives the protein CASSENELAGGFTDTQYF.

The chain uses TRBV19 and TRBJ1-2; possibly TRBD1 for D (5 bases). The germline V gene has CDR1 LNHDA and CDR2 SQIVND (reference sequence). The V end was cut by 0 bases, the J end by 0 bases, with 11 bases between. The CDR3 totals 16 residues. The CDR3 is CASSIEATVTNYGYTF. CDR3 nucleotides: TGTGCCAGTAGTATAGAGGCGACAGTAACTAACTATGGCTACACCTTC.

This clone came up once. The chain has TRBV18 and TRBJ2-7; 8 bases are a match to TRBD2. Germline V lookup: CDR1 KGHSH, CDR2 LQKENI. The junction had 5 bases not matched to a gene; V was cut back by 4 bases and J by 0 bases. This CDR3 comprises 15 residues. CDR3 sequence reads: CASSQTSGGSYEQYF. CDR3 nucleotide sequence: TGTGCCAGCTCACAAACTAGCGGAGGCTCCTACGAGCAGTACTTC.

This clone was recorded only once. The chain has TRBV25-1 and TRBJ1-1; 7 bases are a match to TRBD1. The germline CDR1 and CDR2 sequences are MGHDK and SYGVNS. V trimming: 4 bases; J trimming: 0 bases; junction bases outside the gene matches: 8. This CDR3 is built from 16 residues. The CDR3 nucleotides read TGTGCCAGCAGTGTAGCGGGACAGCCGATGAACACTGAAGCTTTCTTT. Translation gives CASSVAGQPMNTEAFF.

This clone has a single count. The V call is TRBV24-1, the J call TRBJ2-3, with D possibly being TRBD2 (6 bases). The CDR3 consists of 14 residues. V dropped 3 bases and J dropped 4 bases, with 10 bases sitting between them. CDR1 and CDR2 (germline): KGHDR, SFDVKD. The CDR3 coding sequence is TGTGCCACCAGTGATACCAGCGGGTCAGATACGCAGTATTTT. It translates to CATSDTSGSDTQYF.

This rearrangement joins TRBV10-3 to TRBJ1-5; D might be TRBD1 (6 bases). There are 17 residues in the CDR3. Germline V gene lookup returns CDR1 ENHRY and CDR2 SYGVKD. V dropped 2 bases and J dropped 7 bases, with 21 bases sitting between them. CDR3 DNA: TGTGCCATCAGTGAGAGTTTACAGGGATGGGGCGAACAGCCCCAGCATTTT. Protein sequence: CAISESLQGWGEQPQHF.

The V gene is TRBV6-5, the J gene TRBJ2-3; the D gene is possibly TRBD2 (5 bases). Trimming pared 0 bases from V and 2 bases from J, leaving 12 bases between. Germline loops: CDR1 MNHEY, CDR2 SVGAGI. The CDR3 runs to 16 residues. This CDR3 reads CASSYSGEPSTDTQYF. CDR3 coding DNA: TGTGCCAGCAGTTACTCGGGAGAGCCTTCCACAGATACGCAGTATTTT.